The 7 T cell receptor beta chains below all came from one sample that was sequenced in a study of beta chain features in type 1 diabetes. Regarding the study as a whole: TCRB CDR3 length was moderately but significantly reduced in all four CD4+ subsets of Type 1 diabetes patients.

Their specific antigens are unknown. Expressed TCRB transcripts were sequenced because the isolated RNA had all been reverse transcribed beforehand. Using immunoSEQ multiplex PCR, the repertoire was profiled, and TCRdb retains in-frame clones only, with some absent. The repertoire holds hundreds of thousands of clones, about 14% seen once, with 0.035% to 0.045% in the top ten. The sequencing input was naive CD4+ T cells from blood. The receptors derive from a man aged 18 to 30 with type 1 diabetes.

The chain carries TRBV30 and TRBJ2-7; a weak D match, TRBD1 (6 bases). Trimming left V 3 bases short and J 3 bases short, with 21 bases between. The CDR3 extends over 16 amino acids. Germline assignment: CDR1 GTSNPN and CDR2 SVGIG (reference sequence). This CDR3 reads CAWSGHRESLGYEQYF. The CDR3, as DNA: TGTGCCTGGAGCGGTCACAGGGAATCGCTCGGCTACGAGCAGTACTTC.

This clone was detected only a few times. The chain recombines TRBV19 with TRBJ2-1; TRBD1 aligns across 8 bases. The CDR3 contains 16 residues. Losses at the gene ends were 5 bases for V and 0 bases for J; bases not matched to a gene: 6. Germline loops: CDR1 LNHDA, CDR2 SQIVND (reference sequence). CDR3 amino acids: CASSVTGTGSYNEQFF. The CDR3 nucleotides are TGTGCCAGTAGTGTAACCGGGACAGGCTCCTACAATGAGCAGTTCTTC. Drawing the rest from reference TRBV19 and TRBJ2-1, the complete variable domain is DGGITQSPKYLFRKEGQNVTLSCEQNLNHDAMYWYRQDPGQGLRLIYYSQIVNDFQKGDIAEGYSVSREKKESFPLTVTSAQKNPTAFYLCASSVTGTGSYNEQFFGPGTRLTVL.

In its sample, this clone was seen a few times. The chain has TRBV28 and TRBJ2-2; possibly TRBD1 or TRBD2 for D (6 bases each). This CDR3 comprises 15 residues. Germline lookup yields CDR1 MDHEN and CDR2 SYDVKM. V dropped 7 bases and J dropped 7 bases, with 19 bases sitting between them. CDR3: CASITGAGQNGELFF. The CDR3 region has the DNA TGTGCCAGCATCACGGGGGCAGGGCAAAACGGGGAGCTGTTTTTT. Full variable domain (rest looked up from reference TRBV28 and TRBJ2-2): DVKVTQSSRYLVKRTGEKVFLECVQDMDHENMFWYRQDPGLGLRLIYFSYDVKMKEKGDIPEGYSVSREKKERFSLILESASTNQTSMYLCASITGAGQNGELFFGEGSRLTVL.

This clone was seen only a few times. The chain combines TRBV2 with TRBJ2-1, with TRBD1 identical over 8 bases. J lost 2 bases, V lost 7 bases, and 7 bases had no gene match. CDR1 SNHLY and CDR2 FYNNEI come from the germline V gene. CDR3 size: 15 residues. The CDR3 region is CASTLDRAAYNEQFF. The CDR3 DNA is TGTGCCAGCACCCTGGACAGGGCGGCCTACAATGAGCAGTTCTTC.

With regard to this clone: Other DNA sequences in this specimen translate into the identical CDR3. The chain employs TRBV30 and TRBJ2-5, with 8 bases identical to TRBD2. Germline V gene sequence: CDR1 GTSNPN, CDR2 SVGIG (reference sequence). The CDR3 is made up of 12 amino acids. With 3 bases clipped from V and 4 bases from J, the junction kept 1 base outside the gene matches. The CDR3 DNA sequence: TGTGCCTGGAGCACTAGCGGAGAGACCCAGTACTTC. Protein sequence: CAWSTSGETQYF.

This clone turned up a few times. The chain couples TRBV13 to TRBJ2-3, with 7 bases aligning to TRBD1. This CDR3 spans 15 amino acids. The junction had 8 bases not matched to a gene; V was cut back by 2 bases and J by 6 bases. The V gene's germline CDR1 is PRHDT and CDR2 FYEKMQ (reference sequence). DNA for the CDR3: TGTGCCAGCAGCTTAAGGTCAGGGGGACGTGATACGCAGTATTTT. Encoded protein: CASSLRSGGRDTQYF.

V is TRBV29-1 and J is TRBJ2-7, with TRBD1 identical over 7 bases. CDR3 length: 13 amino acids. CDR1 SQVTM and CDR2 ANQGSEA come from the germline V gene. V gave up 5 bases and J gave up 2 bases; unmatched junction bases: 6. CDR3 amino acids: CSVSTGLTYEQYF. In nucleotides, the CDR3 is TGCAGCGTTTCGACAGGGCTAACCTACGAGCAGTACTTC.